This TCR beta chain was recovered during a study of identical twins listed by TCRdb under 2016. For the wider study: To test whether fetal clonotypes persist, the study used deep sequencing on TCR alpha and beta repertoires from monozygotic twins, unrelated adults of various ages, and cord blood. To rule out contamination, the twin experiments were replicated at different times with different library preparation protocols.

The investigation overall reported the following: In monozygotic twins, out-of-frame TCR alpha sharing was systematically underestimated by recombination models, although the models agreed with sharing between unrelated individuals. Abundant cord blood beta clonotypes carried fewer insertions; young adult naive repertoires showed a weaker similar trend, while memory repertoires showed none. The excess sharing between twins in beta out-of-frame sequences was weaker because fewer shared sequences reduced the signal-to-noise ratio. Compared with coincidental sharing between unrelated individuals, out-of-frame TCR alpha sequences shared between twins had an excess of sequences with low generation probability. Because the same donors could not be followed over many years, the conclusions depended on cross-sectional statistical analysis. Invariant T cells such as MAIT and iNKT could partly confound zero-insertion analyses, although diverse VJ usage argued against such confounding for most clonotypes.

To prepare the library, 5' RACE was applied. Data came from an Illumina HiSeq 2000. A universal primer binding site was introduced by template switching, and a unique molecular identifier was present in the final cDNA, enabling accurate counting of TCR cDNA molecules. Specific primers in the conserved constant-segment region were used to synthesize first-strand cDNA for the TCR alpha and beta chains. To control for contamination, every cDNA library carried two barcodes: a SMART-Mk sample barcode plus Illumina barcodes. TruSeq adapter sequences, together with Illumina sample barcodes, were added in two successive PCR steps. Sequencing of the TCR alpha and beta cDNA libraries was done on the Illumina HiSeq platform using custom primers. In the authors' own workflow: MiGEC was used to process raw reads and extract unique molecular identifiers, and MiXCR was used to find CDR3 positions. For each individual, recombination models were inferred using an EM algorithm with the repgenHMM and IGoR tools. The analysis of shared clonotypes was done with the tcR package in R, with sharing normalized by the product of cloneset sizes. To study raw recombination free of thymic and clonal selection effects, out-of-frame nonproductive sequences were analyzed. TCRdb's own reprocessing of the public reads used fastp at Q25 and MiXCR and kept productive beta chains. Each CDR3 protein gets just one entry, which takes the most common genes and DNA from the rows behind it. The authors' filters were not applied to this entry. The sample data list around 480,000 distinct CDR3 sequences, and 13% to 15% of these were observed just once. The leading ten clones occupy about 0.97% of the sample.

Every donor was a healthy Caucasian. The twin cohort comprised three pairs of female monozygotic twins, all aged roughly 18 to 29 years. CD4+ and CD8+ T cell populations were isolated with positive isolation kits from Invitrogen. As for this clonotype: Its target antigen remains unknown. A read error may be the cause here, since a much bigger clone is one base away.

As encoded in the germline V gene, CDR1 is MNHEY while CDR2 is SVGAGI. Reading from cysteine to phenylalanine, the CDR3 counts 12 amino acids. Only CDR3 DNA remains: 36 bases, in frame from the first base. This sample also appeared in a second study, on yellow fever vaccine responses in identical twins. The second investigation adds: The authors reported that the T cell response to vaccination in identical twins appeared partly convergent and partly personalized. In identical twins, the study followed T cell clones that responded to the vaccine with precision.

Material: CD4+ T cells sorted from blood. The rearranged segments are TRBV6-5 and TRBJ1-2, with no confident D gene call. The source of this sequence is a young woman in good health. The CDR3 in this case is CASSYGGYCYTF. The DNA is as follows: TGTGCCAGCAGTTACGGAGGCTATTGCTACACCTTC.